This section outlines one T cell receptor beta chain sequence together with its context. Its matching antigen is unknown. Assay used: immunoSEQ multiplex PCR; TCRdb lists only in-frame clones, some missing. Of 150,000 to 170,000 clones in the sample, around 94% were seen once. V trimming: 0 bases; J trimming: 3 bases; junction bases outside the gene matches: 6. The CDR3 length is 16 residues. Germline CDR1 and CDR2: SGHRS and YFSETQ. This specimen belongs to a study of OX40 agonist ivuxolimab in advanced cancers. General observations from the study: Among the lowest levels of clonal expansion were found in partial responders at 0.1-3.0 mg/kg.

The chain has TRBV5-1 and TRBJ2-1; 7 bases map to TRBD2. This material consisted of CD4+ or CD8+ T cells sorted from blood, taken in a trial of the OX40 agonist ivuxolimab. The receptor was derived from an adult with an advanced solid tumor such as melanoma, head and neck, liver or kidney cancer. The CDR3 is CASSLGLAAVYNEQFF. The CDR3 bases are TGCGCCAGCAGCTTGGGGCTAGCGGCGGTCTACAATGAGCAGTTCTTC.